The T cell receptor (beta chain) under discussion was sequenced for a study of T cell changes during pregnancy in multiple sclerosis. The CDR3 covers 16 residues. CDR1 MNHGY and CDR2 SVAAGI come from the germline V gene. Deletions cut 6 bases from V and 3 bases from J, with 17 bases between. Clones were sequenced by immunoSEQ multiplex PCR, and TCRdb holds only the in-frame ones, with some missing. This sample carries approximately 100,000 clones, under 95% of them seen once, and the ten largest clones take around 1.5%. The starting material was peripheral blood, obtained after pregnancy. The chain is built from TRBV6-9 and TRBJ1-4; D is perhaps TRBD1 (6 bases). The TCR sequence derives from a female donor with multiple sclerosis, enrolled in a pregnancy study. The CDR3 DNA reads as TGTGCCAGCAGATATCAACCCGGGACATCTAATGAAAAACTGTTTTTT. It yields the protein CASRYQPGTSNEKLFF.